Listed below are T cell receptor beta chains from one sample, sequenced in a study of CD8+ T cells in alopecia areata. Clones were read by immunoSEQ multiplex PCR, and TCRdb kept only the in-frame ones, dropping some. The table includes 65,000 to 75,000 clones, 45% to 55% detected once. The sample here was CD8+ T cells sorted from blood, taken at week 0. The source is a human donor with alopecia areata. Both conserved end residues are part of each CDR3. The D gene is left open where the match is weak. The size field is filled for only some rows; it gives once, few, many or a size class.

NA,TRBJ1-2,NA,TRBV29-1,CSVFTGNGYTF,TGCAGCGTTTTTACGGGAAATGGCTACACCTTC
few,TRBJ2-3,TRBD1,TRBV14,CASSDRVRHTQYF,TGTGCCAGCAGTGACAGGGTCAGGCATACGCAGTATTTT
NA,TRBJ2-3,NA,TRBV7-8,CASSLDRSGSTDTQYF,TGTGCCAGCAGCTTAGATCGGAGCGGGAGCACAGATACGCAGTATTTT
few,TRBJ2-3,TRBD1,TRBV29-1,CSGGQVEDTQYF,TGCAGCGGGGGACAGGTCGAGGATACGCAGTATTTT
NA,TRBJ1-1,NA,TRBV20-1,CSARDTEAFF,TGCAGTGCTCGGGATACTGAAGCTTTCTTT
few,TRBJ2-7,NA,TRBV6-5,CASSYFEGAYEQYF,TGTGCCAGCAGTTACTTTGAGGGAGCCTACGAGCAGTACTTC
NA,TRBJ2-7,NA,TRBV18,CASSPGQGDYKQYF,TGTGCCAGCTCACCAGGCCAGGGGGACTACAAGCAGTACTTC
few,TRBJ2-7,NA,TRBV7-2,CASSLAASGGAYEQYF,TGTGCCAGCAGCTTAGCGGCAAGCGGAGGAGCCTACGAGCAGTACTTC
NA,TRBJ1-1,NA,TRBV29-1,CSVADGGSAFF,TGCAGCGTTGCCGACGGGGGTTCCGCTTTCTTT
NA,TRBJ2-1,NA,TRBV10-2,CASREAGNPYNEQFF,TGCGCCAGCAGGGAGGCAGGGAACCCCTACAATGAGCAGTTCTTC
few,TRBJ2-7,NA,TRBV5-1,CASSPRGGPHEQYF,TGCGCCAGCAGCCCGCGAGGAGGTCCCCACGAGCAGTACTTC
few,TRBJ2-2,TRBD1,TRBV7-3,CASSSTGGTGELFF,TGTGCCAGCAGCTCGACAGGGGGGACCGGGGAGCTGTTTTTT
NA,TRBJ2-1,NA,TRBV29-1,CSVVGLGANSNEQFF,TGCAGCGTTGTGGGGTTGGGGGCAAATAGCAATGAGCAGTTCTTC
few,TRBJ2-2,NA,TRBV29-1,CSVGSGDTGELFF,TGCAGCGTTGGAAGCGGAGACACCGGGGAGCTGTTTTTT
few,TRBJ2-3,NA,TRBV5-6,CASSLVGMGSTDTQYF,TGTGCCAGCAGCTTGGTCGGGATGGGGAGCACAGATACGCAGTATTTT
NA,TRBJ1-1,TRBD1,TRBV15,CATSIVDRGGAFF,TGTGCCACCAGCATCGTGGACAGGGGAGGCGCTTTCTTT
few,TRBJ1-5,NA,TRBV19,CASTSSGLLYSNQPQHF,TGTGCCAGTACCTCATCCGGATTGCTATATAGCAATCAGCCCCAGCATTTT
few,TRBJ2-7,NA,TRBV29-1,CSVHGSGVRYEQYF,TGCAGCGTTCATGGATCGGGAGTACGCTACGAGCAGTACTTC
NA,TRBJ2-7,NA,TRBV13,CASSPPYSSYEQYF,TGTGCCAGCAGCCCACCGTATTCCTCCTACGAGCAGTACTTC
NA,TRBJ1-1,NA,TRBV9,CASSTDDGDGAFF,TGTGCCAGCAGCACCGACGATGGGGACGGTGCTTTCTTT
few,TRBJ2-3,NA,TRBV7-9,CASSPAGRVTQYF,TGTGCCAGCAGCCCCGCTGGACGAGTTACGCAGTATTTT
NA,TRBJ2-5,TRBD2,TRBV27,CASSMVRRERLETQYF,TGTGCCAGCAGTATGGTGCGGCGGGAGAGATTAGAGACCCAGTACTTC
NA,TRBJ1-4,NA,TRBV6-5,CASRPAGEAERLFF,TGTGCCAGCAGGCCCGCCGGGGAGGCGGAAAGACTGTTTTTT
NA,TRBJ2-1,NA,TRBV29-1,CSVDRQNEQFF,TGCAGCGTTGATCGGCAAAATGAGCAGTTCTTC
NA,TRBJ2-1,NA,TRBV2,CASSVPLINEQFF,TGTGCCAGCAGTGTCCCGTTAATCAATGAGCAGTTCTTC
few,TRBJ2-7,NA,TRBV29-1,CSAGTTGPSYEQYF,TGCAGCGCCGGGACTACAGGGCCCTCCTACGAGCAGTACTTC
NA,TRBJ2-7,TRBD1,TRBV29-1,CSVIGQENYEQYF,TGCAGCGTCATAGGACAGGAAAACTACGAGCAGTACTTC
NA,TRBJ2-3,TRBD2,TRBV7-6,CASSLDPGAGDTQYF,TGTGCCAGCAGCTTAGATCCGGGAGCGGGGGATACGCAGTATTTT
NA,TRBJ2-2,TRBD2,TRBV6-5,CASSLAGTGELFF,TGTGCCAGCAGCTTAGCGGGCACCGGGGAGCTGTTTTTT
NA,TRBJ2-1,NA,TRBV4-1,CASSLWGTGTYNEQFF,TGCGCCAGCAGCCTTTGGGGTACGGGAACCTACAATGAGCAGTTCTTC
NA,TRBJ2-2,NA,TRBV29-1,CSVELGVNTGELFF,TGCAGCGTTGAGCTAGGTGTGAACACCGGGGAGCTGTTTTTT
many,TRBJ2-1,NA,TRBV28,CASSSLGTYNEQFF,TGTGCCAGCAGTTCCCTAGGTACCTACAATGAGCAGTTCTTC
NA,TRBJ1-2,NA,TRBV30,CAWRMGHYGYTF,TGTGCCTGGAGGATGGGCCACTATGGCTACACCTTC
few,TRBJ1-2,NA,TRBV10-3,CAISDNQGIGLYGYTF,TGTGCCATCAGTGACAACCAGGGGATAGGGTTATATGGCTACACCTTC
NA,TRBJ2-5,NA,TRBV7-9,CASSLPRQRETQYF,TGTGCCAGCAGCTTGCCTAGACAGAGAGAGACCCAGTACTTC
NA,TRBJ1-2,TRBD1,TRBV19,CASSSVRQGATLGYGYTF,TGTGCCAGTAGTAGTGTACGACAGGGGGCCACCCTCGGATATGGCTACACCTTC
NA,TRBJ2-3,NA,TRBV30,CAQERDFTDTQYF,TGTGCCCAGGAGAGGGACTTCACAGATACGCAGTATTTT
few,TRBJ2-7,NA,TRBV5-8,CASSHGTDYEQYF,TGTGCCAGCAGCCACGGGACGGACTACGAGCAGTACTTC
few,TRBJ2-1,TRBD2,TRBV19,CASSLAGSSYNEQFF,TGTGCCAGTAGCCTAGCGGGGAGCTCCTACAATGAGCAGTTCTTC
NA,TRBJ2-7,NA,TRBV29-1,CSVESYNSYEQYF,TGCAGCGTTGAAAGCTACAACTCCTACGAGCAGTACTTC
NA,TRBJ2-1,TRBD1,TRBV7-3,CASSSTGGYFAEQFF,TGTGCCAGCAGCTCCACAGGGGGCTATTTCGCTGAGCAGTTCTTC
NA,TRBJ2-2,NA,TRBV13,CASKARGGIRELFF,TGTGCCAGCAAAGCGAGAGGAGGGATCAGGGAGCTGTTTTTT
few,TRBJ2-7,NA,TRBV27,CASSFSGSREQYF,TGTGCCAGCAGTTTTAGTGGTTCGCGGGAGCAGTACTTC
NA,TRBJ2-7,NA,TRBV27,CASRGVRVAHEQYF,TGTGCCAGCAGAGGGGTTCGGGTCGCCCACGAGCAGTACTTC
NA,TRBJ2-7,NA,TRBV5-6,CASSLAGRAYEQYF,TGTGCCAGCAGCTTGGCGGGCAGAGCCTACGAGCAGTACTTC
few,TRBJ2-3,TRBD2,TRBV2,CASSVGLGLAETTDTQYF,TGTGCCAGCAGTGTCGGTCTCGGGCTAGCGGAGACCACAGATACGCAGTATTTT
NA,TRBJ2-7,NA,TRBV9,CASSVESGYEQYF,TGTGCCAGCAGCGTAGAAAGTGGCTACGAGCAGTACTTC
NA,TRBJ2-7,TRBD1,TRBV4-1,CASSFDRTGAYEQYF,TGCGCCAGCAGCTTTGACAGGACAGGGGCCTACGAGCAGTACTTC
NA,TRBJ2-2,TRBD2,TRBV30,CAWSVIGLAGGTGELFF,TGTGCCTGGAGTGTAATCGGACTAGCGGGAGGTACCGGGGAGCTGTTTTTT
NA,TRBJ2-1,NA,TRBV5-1,CASSGRENEQFF,TGCGCCAGCAGCGGGAGAGAAAATGAGCAGTTCTTC
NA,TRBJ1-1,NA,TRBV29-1,CSVVRGTEAFF,TGCAGCGTTGTAAGAGGCACTGAAGCTTTCTTT
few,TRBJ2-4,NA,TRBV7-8,CASSPDSENIQYF,TGTGCCAGCAGCCCAGACTCGGAAAACATTCAGTACTTC
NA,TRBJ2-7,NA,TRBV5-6,CASSLGANRVEQYF,TGTGCCAGCAGCTTGGGCGCGAACAGGGTAGAGCAGTACTTC
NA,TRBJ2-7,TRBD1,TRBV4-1,CASSHGPGTGVYEQYF,TGCGCCAGCAGCCATGGACCCGGGACAGGTGTTTACGAGCAGTACTTC
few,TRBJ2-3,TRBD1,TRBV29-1,CSAADREAQYF,TGCAGCGCCGCGGACAGGGAGGCGCAGTATTTT
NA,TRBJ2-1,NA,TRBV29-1,CSVPASYNEQFF,TGCAGCGTTCCCGCCTCCTACAATGAGCAGTTCTTC
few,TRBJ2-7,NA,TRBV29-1,CSVAGGGLSYEQYF,TGCAGCGTCGCCGGAGGGGGCCTCTCCTACGAGCAGTACTTC
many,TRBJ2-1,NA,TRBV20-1,CSAPLYNEQFF,TGCAGTGCCCCCCTATACAATGAGCAGTTCTTC
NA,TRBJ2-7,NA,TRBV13,CASSEGRGWGYEQYF,TGTGCCAGCAGCGAGGGGAGAGGCTGGGGGTACGAGCAGTACTTC
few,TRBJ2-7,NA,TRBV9,CASSVEGDGISYEQYF,TGTGCCAGCAGCGTAGAGGGGGACGGGATTTCCTACGAGCAGTACTTC